This T cell receptor beta chain appears in the sequencing data of a study of response to subunit inactivated influenza vaccine. Study-level findings and limits: Only a handful of new T cells, the authors suggested, are recruited with each seasonal influenza vaccination.

TCRdb redid the calling of the RT-PCR reads with MiXCR, one entry per CDR3 protein. The table has 200,000 to 300,000 distinct CDR3 sequences, 12% seen once. This clonotype turned up a few times. The antigen remains unidentified. The clonotype comes from a man in his fifties or sixties who received an inactivated influenza vaccine. Sequencing was performed on non-naive T cells sorted from PBMCs, taken approximately 15 days before vaccination.

CDR3 coding DNA: TGTGCCAGCAGCCAAGATGGCGGCAGGGTAGGAAACACCATATATTTT. Amino acids: CASSQDGGRVGNTIYF. This chain joins TRBV4-2 and TRBJ1-3; D possibly corresponds to TRBD1 (5 bases). Trimming took off 0 bases at V and 4 bases at J, with 13 bases between the two ends. The CDR3 is 16 residues long. Germline-derived CDR1 and CDR2 are LGHNA and YNFKEQ.